This paragraph covers one T cell receptor (beta chain) sequence. Trimming took 7 bases from V and 0 from J, leaving 7 bases between them. The CDR3 contains 14 residues. CDR1 and CDR2 from the germline V gene are MNHNY and SVGAGI (reference sequence). The record originates from a study of low-dose radiotherapy and immunotherapy resistance in tumors. TRAV- and TRBV-specific primers, spanning alpha and beta chains, primed first-strand cDNA. Using a constant-region primer together with a V-primer adapter, TCRs were subjected to about 18 PCR cycles of amplification. Each CDR3 protein gets one entry after TCRdb re-called the reads with MiXCR. This sample yields tens of thousands of distinct CDR3 sequences, of which 26% are seen a single time; about 6.6% belongs to the top ten. Time point noted: before trial treatment.

Sequenced here: PBMCs, sampled before treatment. V is TRBV6-6 and J is TRBJ2-6; D is unclear. The sequence was collected from a male donor with rectosigmoid adenocarcinoma. For the CDR3, the DNA is TGTGCCAGCACGACGGACTCTGGGGCCAACGTCCTGACTTTC. Its translation: CASTTDSGANVLTF.